The 23 T cell receptor beta chains reported below all come from one sample, sequenced in a study of blood T cell repertoires in COVID-19. Clones were sequenced by immunoSEQ multiplex PCR, and TCRdb holds only the in-frame ones, with some missing. Of 140,000 or so clones in the sample, 88% were seen once. The sequenced sample consisted of peripheral blood. These TCRs come from a human donor with COVID-19, enrolled during active disease. The donor label of this sample is uncertain.

The chain recombines TRBV6-1 with TRBJ2-7; TRBD1 agrees at 7 bases. The J segment lost 6 bases and the V segment lost 2 bases, leaving 13 bases of the junction unmatched. Germline V gene lookup returns CDR1 MNHNS and CDR2 SASEGT. The CDR3 has 16 residues. CDR3 in amino acids: CASSESRGREWREQYF. The CDR3 DNA sequence: TGTGCCAGCAGTGAAAGTAGGGGGCGCGAGTGGCGCGAGCAGTACTTC.

This chain uses TRBV20-1 with TRBJ1-1; 8 bases line up with TRBD1. From germline, CDR1 is DFQATT and CDR2 SNEGSKA (reference sequence). The CDR3 length is 12 residues. V was pared by 4 bases and J by 4 bases, with 2 bases of the junction left unmatched. The CDR3 DNA reads as TGCAGTGCTACTGACAGGGGCACTGAAGCTTTCTTT. It specifies CSATDRGTEAFF.

This clone came up a few times. V is TRBV9 and J is TRBJ2-1, with TRBD2 identical over 7 bases. Germline-derived CDR1 and CDR2 are SGDLS and YYNGEE. This CDR3 has 15 residues. V gave up 4 bases and J gave up 2 bases; unmatched junction bases: 6. This CDR3 is CASSPQAGAYNEQFF. CDR3 nucleotides: TGTGCCAGCAGCCCCCAGGCGGGGGCCTACAATGAGCAGTTCTTC.

J is TRBJ1-3 and V is TRBV9, with a possible D match to TRBD1 (5 bases). Germline CDR1 SGDLS, CDR2 YYNGEE. Deletions cut 4 bases from V and 4 bases from J, with 21 bases between. The CDR3 contains 17 residues. CDR3 sequence: CASSKAVGRVIGNTIYF. The CDR3 nucleotides read TGTGCCAGCAGCAAGGCGGTGGGCAGGGTAATCGGAAACACCATATATTTT.

The V call is TRBV10-3, the J call TRBJ2-5; 9 bases fit TRBD1. Losses at the gene ends were 5 bases for V and 1 base for J; bases not matched to a gene: 8. CDR3 length equals 16 residues. Germline CDR1 reads ENHRY; CDR2 reads SYGVKD. The CDR3 sequence: CAISFRDRAFQETQYF. The DNA of the CDR3 is TGTGCCATCAGTTTCCGGGACAGGGCTTTCCAAGAGACCCAGTACTTC.

The rearrangement uses TRBV5-6 and TRBJ1-1, with D maybe TRBD1 (5 bases). Trimming shortened V by 4 bases and J by 4 bases, and 8 bases separated the two germline ends. This CDR3 is 12 amino acids long. CDR1 and CDR2 from the germline V gene are SGHDT and YYEEEE. For the CDR3, the DNA is TGTGCCAGCAGCCTTAGGGGCACTGAAGCTTTCTTT. Translation: CASSLRGTEAFF.

The genes are TRBV7-9 and TRBJ1-1; maybe TRBD1 (6 bases). In germline, CDR1 is SEHNR, CDR2 FQNEAQ (reference sequence). Trimming took 1 base from V and 0 from J, leaving 15 bases between them. CDR3 length equals 17 residues. In nucleotides, the CDR3 is TGTGCCAGCAGCTTAGTGGGTGGGGGCTCCATGAACACTGAAGCTTTCTTT. This encodes CASSLVGGGSMNTEAFF.

This chain joins TRBV18 and TRBJ2-7, with D possibly being TRBD1 (6 bases). V was pared by 1 base and J by 5 bases, with 9 bases between. The germline gives CDR1 KGHSH, CDR2 LQKENI. The CDR3 extends over 13 amino acids. CDR3 coding DNA: TGTGCCAGCTCACCACAACCAGGGGACGAGCAGTACTTC. It translates to CASSPQPGDEQYF.

The CDR3 region is CASSGTGLYGYTF. CDR3 sequence (DNA): TGTGCCAGCAGCGGAACAGGGCTCTATGGCTACACCTTC. V and J are TRBV6-5 and TRBJ1-2, with D perhaps TRBD1 (6 bases). CDR3 size: 13 residues. V lost 6 bases and J lost 4, with 12 bases in between. Germline loops: CDR1 MNHEY, CDR2 SVGAGI.

The chain carries TRBV4-2 and TRBJ2-1, with TRBD2 matching over 9 bases. The CDR3 is made up of 15 amino acids. The V gene's germline CDR1 is LGHNA and CDR2 YNFKEQ. V gave up 1 base and J gave up 7 bases; unmatched junction bases: 5. The CDR3 DNA is TGTGCCAGCAGCCAAGGTAGCGGGAGATTGAATGAGCAGTTCTTC. Protein: CASSQGSGRLNEQFF.

The V call is TRBV18, the J call TRBJ2-1, with 7 bases that match TRBD1. This CDR3 is built from 15 residues. The V segment lost 6 bases and the J segment 5 bases; nucleotides outside the gene matches: 10. Germline lookup yields CDR1 KGHSH and CDR2 LQKENI. CDR3 amino acids: CASSATGRDNNEQFF. Here the CDR3 DNA reads TGTGCCAGCTCTGCGACAGGGAGAGACAACAATGAGCAGTTCTTC. The variable domain in full, with the rest retrieved from reference TRBV18 and TRBJ2-1, is NAGVMQNPRHLVRRRGQEARLRCSPMKGHSHVYWYRQLPEEGLKFMVYLQKENIIDESGMPKERFSAEFPKEGPSILRIQQVVRGDSAAYFCASSATGRDNNEQFFGPGTRLTVL.

This chain uses TRBV2 with TRBJ1-2; 8 nucleotides match TRBD1. This CDR3 is built from 14 residues. With V trimmed by 7 bases and J by 2 bases, 6 bases remained unmatched. Germline CDR1 and CDR2: SNHLY and FYNNEI. This CDR3 reads CASIGDRSNYGYTF. The DNA for the CDR3 is TGTGCCAGCATAGGGGACAGGTCCAACTATGGCTACACCTTC. Combining the CDR3 with reference TRBV2 and TRBJ1-2 gives the whole variable domain EPEVTQTPSHQVTQMGQEVILRCVPISNHLYFYWYRQILGQKVEFLVSFYNNEISEKSEIFDDQFSVERPDGSNFTLKIRSTKLEDSAMYFCASIGDRSNYGYTFGSGTRLTVV.

The V and J genes are TRBV5-4 and TRBJ1-2, with 7 bases aligning to TRBD1. The CDR3 length is 15 residues. CDR1 is SGHNT and CDR2 is YYREEE in the germline V gene (reference sequence). J lost 0 bases, V lost 5 bases, and 7 bases had no gene match. The CDR3 reads CASRYGTAANYGYTF. CDR3 nucleotide sequence: TGTGCCAGCAGATACGGGACAGCAGCTAACTATGGCTACACCTTC.

The chain recombines TRBV4-1 with TRBJ1-2; TRBD1 agrees at 7 bases. V gave up 4 bases and J gave up 7 bases; unmatched junction bases: 3. This CDR3 has 12 residues. From germline, CDR1 is MGHRA and CDR2 YSYEKL. The CDR3 nucleotides read TGCGCCAGCAGCCCGGGACAGCGTGGCTACACCTTC. Its translation: CASSPGQRGYTF.

The rearrangement uses TRBV10-3 and TRBJ2-4, with D tentatively TRBD2 (6 bases). Trimming pared 3 bases from V and 4 bases from J, leaving 13 bases between. The V gene's germline CDR1 is ENHRY and CDR2 SYGVKD. The CDR3 is 15 amino acids. CDR3 in amino acids: CAISDPGGKKNIQYF. The CDR3 nucleotides read TGTGCCATCAGTGACCCCGGCGGGAAAAAAAACATTCAGTACTTC.

This sequence joins TRBV13 and TRBJ2-5; the match to TRBD1 covers 9 bases. CDR3 length equals 14 residues. CDR1 is PRHDT and CDR2 is FYEKMQ in the germline V gene (reference sequence). With V trimmed by 4 bases and J by 5 bases, 5 bases remained unmatched. The CDR3 DNA reads TGTGCCAGCAGCTCGACAGGGGGGGTCGAGACCCAGTACTTC. Protein product: CASSSTGGVETQYF. Full variable domain (missing parts from reference TRBV13 and TRBJ2-5): AAGVIQSPRHLIKEKRETATLKCYPIPRHDTVYWYQQGPGQDPQFLISFYEKMQSDKGSIPDRFSAQQFSDYHSELNMSSLELGDSALYFCASSSTGGVETQYFGPGTRLLVL.

This chain joins TRBV5-1 and TRBJ1-6, with a tentative D call TRBD1 (6 bases). The CDR3 totals 15 residues. Per the germline V gene, CDR1 is SGHRS and CDR2 is YFSETQ. Trimming stripped 0 bases from V and 13 bases from J, with 17 bases between. CDR3 region: CASSLVSGEQGPLHF. The CDR3 DNA follows: TGCGCCAGCAGCTTGGTCTCTGGGGAGCAGGGGCCCCTCCACTTT.

This chain joins TRBV19 and TRBJ1-4, with D perhaps matching TRBD1 (6 bases). The CDR3 runs to 14 residues. The V gene lost 6 bases and the J gene lost 4 bases, with 12 bases spanning the gap. From germline, CDR1 is LNHDA and CDR2 SQIVND (reference sequence). This chain's CDR3 is CASSLDRFNEKLFF. The CDR3 nucleotides are TGTGCCAGTAGCCTGGACAGATTTAATGAAAAACTGTTTTTT.

The chain employs TRBV5-1 and TRBJ2-7; D is undetermined. The CDR3 contains 14 residues. Trimming shortened V by 0 bases and J by 0 bases, and 7 bases separated the two germline ends. Germline V gene sequence: CDR1 SGHRS, CDR2 YFSETQ. The chain's CDR3 is CASSLEATSYEQYF. The CDR3 DNA sequence: TGCGCCAGCAGCTTGGAAGCTACCTCCTACGAGCAGTACTTC.

This clone was detected once. Other DNA sequences from this sample encode an identical CDR3 as well. The rearrangement uses TRBV12-3 or TRBV12-4 and TRBJ1-2; D is perhaps TRBD1 (5 bases). The germline V and J ends were trimmed by 1 base and 7 bases, with 7 bases remaining between them. The CDR3 covers 12 residues. The CDR3 is CASSLEGSGYTF. The CDR3 DNA follows: TGTGCCAGCAGTTTAGAGGGGTCTGGCTACACCTTC.

This chain connects TRBV6-5 to TRBJ2-7; TRBD2 agrees at 8 bases. Germline V gene sequence: CDR1 MNHEY, CDR2 SVGAGI. Losses at the gene ends were 6 bases for V and 5 bases for J; bases not matched to a gene: 6. The CDR3 spans 13 residues. The CDR3 nucleotides are TGTGCCAGCAGCCCCTACGGGGGGGACGAGCAGTACTTC. Translating it yields CASSPYGGDEQYF.

V usage is TRBV23-1 and J usage is TRBJ2-6; TRBD1 might be the D (5 bases). TRBV23-1 is reported as an ORF; its role is uncertain. The CDR3 covers 21 residues. The V gene lost 2 bases and the J gene lost 0 bases, with 23 bases spanning the gap. The CDR3 nucleotides are TGCGCCAGCAGTCAAAAGGGGTCGCCGATAAAGTACGGCTCTGGGGCCAACGTCCTGACTTTC. Translation gives CASSQKGSPIKYGSGANVLTF.

The chain couples TRBV25-1 to TRBJ2-2; D perhaps matches TRBD2 (5 bases). V dropped 2 bases and J dropped 3 bases, with 10 bases sitting between them. Per germline, CDR1 MGHDK and CDR2 SYGVNS. The CDR3 runs to 15 residues. CDR3 residues: CASSEDKRDTGELFF. In DNA, the CDR3 is TGTGCCAGCAGTGAAGATAAGAGGGACACCGGGGAGCTGTTTTTT.